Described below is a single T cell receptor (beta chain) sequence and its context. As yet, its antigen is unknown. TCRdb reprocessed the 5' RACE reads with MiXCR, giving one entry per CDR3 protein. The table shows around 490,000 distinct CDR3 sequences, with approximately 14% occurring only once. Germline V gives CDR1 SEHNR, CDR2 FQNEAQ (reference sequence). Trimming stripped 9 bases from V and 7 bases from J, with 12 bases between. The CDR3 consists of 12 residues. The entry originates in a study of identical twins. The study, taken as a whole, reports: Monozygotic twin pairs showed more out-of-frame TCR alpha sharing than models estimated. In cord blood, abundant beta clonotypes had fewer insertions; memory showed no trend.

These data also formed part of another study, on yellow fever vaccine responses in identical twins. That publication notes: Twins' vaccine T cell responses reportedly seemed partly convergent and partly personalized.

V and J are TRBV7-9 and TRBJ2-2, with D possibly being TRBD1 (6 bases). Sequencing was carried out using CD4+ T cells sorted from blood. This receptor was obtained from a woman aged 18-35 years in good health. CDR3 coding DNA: TGTGCCAGACAGGGTCGCGGCGGGGAGCTGTTTTTT. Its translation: CARQGRGGELFF. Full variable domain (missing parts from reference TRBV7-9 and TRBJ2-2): DTGVSQNPRHKITKRGQNVTFRCDPISEHNRLYWYRQTLGQGPEFLTYFQNEAQLEKSRLLSDRFSAERPKGSFSTLEIQRTEQGDSAMYLCARQGRGGELFFGEGSRLTVL.